This T cell receptor (beta chain) stems from a study of regulatory T cells in long-lasting Graves disease. Indicated time point: newly diagnosed GD, antithyroid drugs for less than 3 months. The TCR library was prepared using RNA isolated from PBMCs. In building TCR beta libraries, iRepertoire HTBI primers were used together with Arm-PCR of CDR3 regions. MiXCR, applied by TCRdb to the multiplex PCR reads, yields one record per CDR3 protein. This table holds hundreds of thousands of distinct CDR3 sequences, over 15% found once. Germline CDR1 is DFQATT and CDR2 is SNEGSKA (reference sequence). The length of the CDR3 is 15 residues. Unmatched junction bases numbered 8, after V lost 6 bases and J lost 0 bases. This clonotype has at least ten counts. Antigen unknown. Broader study findings: Persistent cases favored TRBV28, TRBJ1-2 and TRBJ2-5.

The same specimen was also included in a second study, on T cells in Graves' hyperthyroidism and ophthalmopathy.

The rearrangement joins TRBV20-1 to TRBJ1-1, with 9 bases that match TRBD1. Sequencing used peripheral blood mononuclear cells (PBMCs), obtained at new diagnosis, from a patient treated with antithyroid drugs. This receptor was identified in a man aged 35 to 55 with Graves disease. CDR3 coding DNA: TGCAGTGCACCGAACAGGGGGCGCCTGAACACTGAAGCTTTCTTT. Its translation is CSAPNRGRLNTEAFF.